One sample yielded the 16 T cell receptor beta chains listed below, sequenced in a study of control samples from healthy donors and cancer patients. Clones were sequenced by immunoSEQ multiplex PCR, and TCRdb holds only the in-frame ones, with some missing. The table shows fewer than 100,000 clones, with more than 70% occurring only once. Sequencing used blood. These receptors were obtained from a woman in her forties or fifties in good health.

J is TRBJ1-1 and V is TRBV19, with TRBD1 as a possible D gene (6 bases). Germline CDR1 is LNHDA and CDR2 is SQIVND (reference sequence). The V gene lost 5 bases and the J gene lost 6 bases, with 19 bases spanning the gap. CDR3 length: 15 residues. CDR3 region: CASSRGDIPGAEAFF. CDR3 DNA sequence: TGTGCCAGTAGTCGGGGGGACATCCCGGGCGCTGAAGCTTTCTTT.

This rearrangement joins TRBV20-1 to TRBJ2-1; 9 nucleotides align to TRBD2. V lost 4 bases, J lost 0 bases, and 7 bases stayed unmatched. Germline V gene lookup returns CDR1 DFQATT and CDR2 SNEGSKA (reference sequence). The length of the CDR3 is 16 residues. In DNA form, the CDR3 reads TGCAGTGCTATTGAGCGGGGGGCCAGCTCCTACAATGAGCAGTTCTTC. This gives the protein CSAIERGASSYNEQFF.

This sequence joins TRBV11-2 and TRBJ2-4; 8 bases map to TRBD1. The CDR3 length is 14 residues. The junction had 3 bases not matched to a gene; V was cut back by 0 bases and J by 8 bases. Looked up from germline, CDR1 is SGHAT and CDR2 is FQNNGV. CDR3 coding DNA: TGTGCCAGCAGCTTAGAGACAGGGGATCACATTCAGTACTTC. Translation gives CASSLETGDHIQYF. The full variable domain, rest sourced from reference TRBV11-2 and TRBJ2-4, is EAGVAQSPRYKIIEKRQSVAFWCNPISGHATLYWYQQILGQGPKLLIQFQNNGVVDDSQLPKDRFSAERLKGVDSTLKIQPAKLEDSAVYLCASSLETGDHIQYFGAGTRLSVL.

V gene TRBV7-9 combines with J gene TRBJ1-4; weak D call: TRBD1 (5 bases). Germline values: CDR1 SEHNR, CDR2 FQNEAQ (reference sequence). This CDR3 spans 14 amino acids. V was shortened by 2 bases and J by 8 bases, with 12 bases between the two germline ends. This CDR3 is CASSLQGGGEKLFF. CDR3 nucleotide sequence: TGTGCCAGCAGCTTACAGGGAGGAGGGGAAAAACTGTTTTTT. The full variable domain, its missing parts supplied by reference TRBV7-9 and TRBJ1-4, is DTGVSQNPRHKITKRGQNVTFRCDPISEHNRLYWYRQTLGQGPEFLTYFQNEAQLEKSRLLSDRFSAERPKGSFSTLEIQRTEQGDSAMYLCASSLQGGGEKLFFGSGTQLSVL.

The chain employs TRBV19 and TRBJ2-7; 8 bases agree with TRBD1. The V segment lost 10 bases and the J segment 3 bases; nucleotides outside the gene matches: 8. The V gene's germline CDR1 is LNHDA and CDR2 SQIVND (reference sequence). This CDR3 spans 13 amino acids. The CDR3 is CATAGTGLYEQYF. The CDR3 DNA reads as TGTGCCACTGCCGGGACAGGACTCTACGAGCAGTACTTC.

The V call is TRBV5-4, the J call TRBJ1-1; D remains ambiguous. From germline, CDR1 is SGHNT and CDR2 YYREEE (reference sequence). V shed 4 bases and J shed 0 bases, with 16 bases lying between them. The length of the CDR3 is 16 residues. The CDR3 spells CASSLTLTQMNTEAFF. CDR3 in DNA: TGTGCCAGCAGCCTGACGTTGACTCAAATGAACACTGAAGCTTTCTTT.

J is TRBJ1-2 and V is TRBV7-9; D gene ambiguous. The germline V gene has CDR1 SEHNR and CDR2 FQNEAQ (reference sequence). The V end was cut by 5 bases, the J end by 4 bases, with 11 bases between. This CDR3 spans 13 amino acids. CDR3 nucleotide sequence: TGTGCCAGCAGCCCTGACATACCCTATGGCTACACCTTC. Translating gives CASSPDIPYGYTF.

The V call is TRBV5-1, the J call TRBJ2-3, with D hard to call. This CDR3 spans 15 amino acids. The V end was cut by 0 bases, the J end by 2 bases, with 10 bases between. Germline CDR1 reads SGHRS; CDR2 reads YFSETQ. CDR3 region: CASSLGMHSTDTQYF. The DNA for the CDR3 is TGCGCCAGCAGCTTGGGTATGCACTCCACAGATACGCAGTATTTT.

The genes are TRBV18 and TRBJ2-7; D possibly corresponds to TRBD1 (6 bases). This CDR3 is 15 amino acids long. The V end was cut by 4 bases, the J end by 7 bases, with 20 bases between. The germline gives CDR1 KGHSH, CDR2 LQKENI. The CDR3: CASSLQGEGVGEQYF. CDR3 nucleotides: TGTGCCAGCTCACTACAGGGAGAGGGGGTCGGGGAGCAGTACTTC.

DNA for the CDR3: TGTGCCAGCTCCCGAGACAAAAACTCCTATAATTCACCCCTCCACTTT. The encoded protein is CASSRDKNSYNSPLHF. This sequence joins TRBV9 and TRBJ1-6; no clear D gene. Germline V lookup: CDR1 SGDLS, CDR2 YYNGEE. The germline V and J ends were trimmed by 7 bases and 0 bases, with 14 bases remaining between them. The CDR3 consists of 16 residues.

The chain links TRBV5-4 to TRBJ2-3; a weak D match, TRBD2 (7 bases). The CDR3 spans 17 residues. Trimming removed 4 bases from V and 3 bases from J, with 21 bases in between. Germline CDR1 reads SGHNT; CDR2 reads YYREEE (reference sequence). CDR3 loop: CASSQIGGGQMTDTQYF. DNA for the CDR3: TGTGCCAGCAGCCAAATAGGGGGGGGCCAAATGACAGATACGCAGTATTTT.

CDR3 sequence reads: CASSPTQGALGYTF. In nucleotides, the CDR3 is TGTGCCAGCAGCCCAACGCAGGGGGCTCTTGGCTACACCTTC. The chain carries TRBV9 and TRBJ1-2, with 8 nucleotides matching TRBD1. The CDR3 runs to 14 residues. Germline V gene lookup returns CDR1 SGDLS and CDR2 YYNGEE. With V trimmed by 4 bases and J by 7 bases, 9 bases remained unmatched. The variable domain in full, completed from reference TRBV9 and TRBJ1-2, reads DSGVTQTPKHLITATGQRVTLRCSPRSGDLSVYWYQQSLDQGLQFLIQYYNGEERAKGNILERFSAQQFPDLHSELNLSSLELGDSALYFCASSPTQGALGYTFGSGTRLTVV.

V gene TRBV5-6 combines with J gene TRBJ2-5; a possible D gene is TRBD1 (5 bases). The germline V gene has CDR1 SGHDT and CDR2 YYEEEE. CDR3 length: 13 residues. The germline V and J ends were trimmed by 6 bases and 3 bases, with 12 bases remaining between them. CDR3 sequence: CASNKQDEETQYF. CDR3 bases: TGTGCCAGCAATAAACAGGACGAAGAGACCCAGTACTTC.

By share of the sample, this clone is medium-sized. The chain couples TRBV7-6 to TRBJ2-1; the D gene is possibly TRBD1 (5 bases). Germline CDR1 SGHVS, CDR2 FNYEAQ. The length of the CDR3 is 15 residues. Trimming pared 1 base from V and 8 bases from J, leaving 15 bases between. The CDR3 spells CASSLDFDSIDEQFF. The CDR3 nucleotides are TGTGCCAGCAGCTTAGACTTCGACAGTATCGATGAGCAGTTCTTC.

The gene calls are TRBV7-9 and TRBJ2-7; no clear D gene. This CDR3 has 14 residues. Trimming shortened V by 5 bases and J by 2 bases, and 13 bases separated the two germline ends. Germline CDR1 and CDR2: SEHNR and FQNEAQ (reference sequence). CDR3 loop: CASSPLSQTYEQYF. The CDR3 nucleotides are TGTGCCAGCAGCCCCCTATCCCAGACCTACGAGCAGTACTTC.

The chain couples TRBV7-2 to TRBJ1-4; D gene unclear. Germline V gene data show CDR1 as SGHTA and CDR2 as FQGNSA. This CDR3 is built from 14 residues. V gave up 5 bases and J gave up 8 bases, with 15 bases separating them. CDR3 protein: CASSPTQVNEKLFF. CDR3 coding DNA: TGTGCCAGCAGCCCGACCCAGGTGAACGAAAAACTGTTTTTT.